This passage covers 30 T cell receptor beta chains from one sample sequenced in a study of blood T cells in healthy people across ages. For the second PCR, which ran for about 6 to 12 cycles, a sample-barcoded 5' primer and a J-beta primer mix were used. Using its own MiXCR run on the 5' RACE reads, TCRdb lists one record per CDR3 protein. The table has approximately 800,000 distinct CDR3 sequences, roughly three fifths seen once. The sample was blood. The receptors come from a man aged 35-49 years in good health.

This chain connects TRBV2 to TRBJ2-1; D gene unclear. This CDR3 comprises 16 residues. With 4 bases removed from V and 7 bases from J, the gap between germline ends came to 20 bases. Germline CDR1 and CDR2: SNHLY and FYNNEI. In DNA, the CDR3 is TGTGCCAGCAGTGGTGTGCGGTGGGCAGGTCGGAATGAGCAGTTCTTC. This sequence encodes CASSGVRWAGRNEQFF.

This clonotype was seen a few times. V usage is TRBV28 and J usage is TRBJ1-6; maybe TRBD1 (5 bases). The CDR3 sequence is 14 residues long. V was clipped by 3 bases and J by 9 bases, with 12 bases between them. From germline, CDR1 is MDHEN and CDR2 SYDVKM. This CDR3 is CASSFPGWGSPLHF. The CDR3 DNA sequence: TGTGCCAGCAGTTTTCCAGGGTGGGGTTCACCCCTCCACTTT. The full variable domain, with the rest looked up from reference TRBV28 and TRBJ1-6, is DVKVTQSSRYLVKRTGEKVFLECVQDMDHENMFWYRQDPGLGLRLIYFSYDVKMKEKGDIPEGYSVSREKKERFSLILESASTNQTSMYLCASSFPGWGSPLHFGNGTRLTVT.

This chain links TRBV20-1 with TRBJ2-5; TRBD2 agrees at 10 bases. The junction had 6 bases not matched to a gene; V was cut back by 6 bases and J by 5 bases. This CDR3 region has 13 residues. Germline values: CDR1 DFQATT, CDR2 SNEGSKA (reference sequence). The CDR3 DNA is TGCAGTGCAAACAGCGGGGGGGGGGAGACCCAGTACTTC. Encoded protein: CSANSGGGETQYF.

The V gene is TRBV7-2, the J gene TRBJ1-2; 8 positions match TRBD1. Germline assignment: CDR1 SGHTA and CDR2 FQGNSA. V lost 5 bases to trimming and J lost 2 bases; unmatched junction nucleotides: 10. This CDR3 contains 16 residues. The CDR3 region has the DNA TGTGCCAGCAGCCCCGGGACAGGACTCTCAAACTATGGCTACACCTTC. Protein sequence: CASSPGTGLSNYGYTF.

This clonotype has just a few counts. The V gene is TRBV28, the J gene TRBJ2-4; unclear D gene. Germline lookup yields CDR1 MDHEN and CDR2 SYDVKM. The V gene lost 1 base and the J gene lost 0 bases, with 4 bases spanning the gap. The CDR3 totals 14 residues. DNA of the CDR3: TGTGCCAGCAGTTTATCCCCAGCCAAAAACATTCAGTACTTC. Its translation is CASSLSPAKNIQYF. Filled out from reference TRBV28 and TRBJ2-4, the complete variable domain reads DVKVTQSSRYLVKRTGEKVFLECVQDMDHENMFWYRQDPGLGLRLIYFSYDVKMKEKGDIPEGYSVSREKKERFSLILESASTNQTSMYLCASSLSPAKNIQYFGAGTRLSVL.

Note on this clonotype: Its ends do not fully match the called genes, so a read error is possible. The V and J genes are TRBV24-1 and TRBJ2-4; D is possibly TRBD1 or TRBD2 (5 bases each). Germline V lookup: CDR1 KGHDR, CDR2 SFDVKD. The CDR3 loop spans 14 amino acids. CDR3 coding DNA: TGCGCCACCAGTGACCAACGGTCTGGGGGCATTCAGTACTTC. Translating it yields CATSDQRSGGIQYF.

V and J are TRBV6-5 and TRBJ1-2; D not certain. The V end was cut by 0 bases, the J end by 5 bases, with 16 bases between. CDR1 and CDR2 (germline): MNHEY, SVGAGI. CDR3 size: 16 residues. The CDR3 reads CASSYSSTNRYYGYTF. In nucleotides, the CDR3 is TGTGCCAGCAGTTACTCCAGCACAAACCGATATTATGGCTACACCTTC.

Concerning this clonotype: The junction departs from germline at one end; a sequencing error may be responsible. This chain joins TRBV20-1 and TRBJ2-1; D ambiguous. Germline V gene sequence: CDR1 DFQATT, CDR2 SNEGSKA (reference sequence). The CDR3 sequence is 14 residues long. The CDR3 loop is CSARQVSSYNGQFF. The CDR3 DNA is TGCAGTGCTAGACAAGTGAGCTCCTACAATGGGCAGTTCTTC.

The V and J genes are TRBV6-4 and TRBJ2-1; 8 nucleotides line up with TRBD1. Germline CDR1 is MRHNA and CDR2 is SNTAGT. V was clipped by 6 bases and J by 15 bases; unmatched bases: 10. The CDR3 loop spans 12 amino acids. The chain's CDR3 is CASSQDRARLFF. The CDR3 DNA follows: TGTGCCAGCAGCCAGGACAGGGCGCGCCTGTTCTTC.

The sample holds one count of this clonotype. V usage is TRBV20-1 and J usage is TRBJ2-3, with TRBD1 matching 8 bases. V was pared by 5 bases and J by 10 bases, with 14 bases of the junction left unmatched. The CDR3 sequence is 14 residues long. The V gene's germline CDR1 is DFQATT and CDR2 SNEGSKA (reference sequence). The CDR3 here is CSAPTGGSWVAQYF. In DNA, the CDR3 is TGCAGTGCTCCAACAGGGGGTAGTTGGGTGGCGCAGTATTTT.

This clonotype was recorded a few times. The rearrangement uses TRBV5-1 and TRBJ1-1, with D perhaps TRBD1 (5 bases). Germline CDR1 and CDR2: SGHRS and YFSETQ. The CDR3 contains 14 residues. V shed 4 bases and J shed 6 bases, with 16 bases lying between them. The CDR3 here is CASSETPGSPEAFF. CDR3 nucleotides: TGCGCCAGCAGCGAAACCCCAGGGTCCCCTGAAGCTTTCTTT.

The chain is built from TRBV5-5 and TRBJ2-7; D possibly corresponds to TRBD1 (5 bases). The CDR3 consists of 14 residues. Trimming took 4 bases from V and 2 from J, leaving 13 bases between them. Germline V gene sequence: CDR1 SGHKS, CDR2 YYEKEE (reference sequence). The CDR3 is CASSVLTGPYEQYF. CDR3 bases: TGTGCCAGCAGCGTTCTCACAGGTCCCTACGAGCAGTACTTC.

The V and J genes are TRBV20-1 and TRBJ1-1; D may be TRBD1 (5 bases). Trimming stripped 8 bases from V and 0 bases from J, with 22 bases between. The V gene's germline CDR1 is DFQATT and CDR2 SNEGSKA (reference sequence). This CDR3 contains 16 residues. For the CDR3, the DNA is TGCAGTTCACTAGAAGGCCGGGGCCTAATGAACACTGAAGCTTTCTTT. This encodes CSSLEGRGLMNTEAFF.

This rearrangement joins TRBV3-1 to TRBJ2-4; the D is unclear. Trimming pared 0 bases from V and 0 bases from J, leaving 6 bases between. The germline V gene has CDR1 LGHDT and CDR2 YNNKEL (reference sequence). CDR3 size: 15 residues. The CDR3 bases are TGTGCCAGCAGCCAAGAGAGGTTAGCCAAAAACATTCAGTACTTC. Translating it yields CASSQERLAKNIQYF.

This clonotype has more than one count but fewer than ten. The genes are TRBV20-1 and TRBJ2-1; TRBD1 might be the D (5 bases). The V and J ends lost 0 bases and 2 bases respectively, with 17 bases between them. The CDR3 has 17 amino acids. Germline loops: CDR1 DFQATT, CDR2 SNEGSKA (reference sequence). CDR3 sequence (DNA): TGCAGTGCTAGAGATTATTGGAAGACAGTTACCTACAATGAGCAGTTCTTC. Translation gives CSARDYWKTVTYNEQFF.

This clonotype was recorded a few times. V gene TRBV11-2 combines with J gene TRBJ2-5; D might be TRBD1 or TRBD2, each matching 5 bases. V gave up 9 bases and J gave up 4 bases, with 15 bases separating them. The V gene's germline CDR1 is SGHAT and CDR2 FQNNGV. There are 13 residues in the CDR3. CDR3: CASQRGERETQYF. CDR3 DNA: TGTGCCAGTCAAAGAGGGGAACGAGAGACCCAGTACTTC.

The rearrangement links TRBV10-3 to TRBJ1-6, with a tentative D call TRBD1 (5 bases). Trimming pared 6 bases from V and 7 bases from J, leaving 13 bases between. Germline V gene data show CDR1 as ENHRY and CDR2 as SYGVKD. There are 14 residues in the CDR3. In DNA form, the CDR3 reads TGTGCCATCAGGGAGGGGCACGACAATTCACCCCTCCACTTT. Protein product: CAIREGHDNSPLHF.

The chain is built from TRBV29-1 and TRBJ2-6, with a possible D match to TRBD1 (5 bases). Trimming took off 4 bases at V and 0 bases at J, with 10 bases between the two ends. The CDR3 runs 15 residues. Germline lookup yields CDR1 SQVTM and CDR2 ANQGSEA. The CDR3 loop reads CSVGQGSSGANVLTF. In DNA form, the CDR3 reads TGCAGCGTTGGGCAGGGAAGCTCTGGGGCCAACGTCCTGACTTTC.

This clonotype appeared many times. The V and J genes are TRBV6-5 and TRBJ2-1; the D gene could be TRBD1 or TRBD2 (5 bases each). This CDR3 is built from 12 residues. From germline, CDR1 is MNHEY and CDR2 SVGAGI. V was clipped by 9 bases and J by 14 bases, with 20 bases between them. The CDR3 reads CASCEGVGVEFF. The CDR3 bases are TGTGCCAGTTGCGAGGGCGTGGGGGTAGAGTTCTTC.

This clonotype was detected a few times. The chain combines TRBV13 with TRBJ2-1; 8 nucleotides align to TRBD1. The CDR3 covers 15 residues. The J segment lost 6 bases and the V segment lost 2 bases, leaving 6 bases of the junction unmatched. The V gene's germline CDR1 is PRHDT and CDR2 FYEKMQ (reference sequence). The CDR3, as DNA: TGTGCCAGCAGCTTACGGCAGGGGGCGTTCAATGAGCAGTTCTTC. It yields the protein CASSLRQGAFNEQFF.

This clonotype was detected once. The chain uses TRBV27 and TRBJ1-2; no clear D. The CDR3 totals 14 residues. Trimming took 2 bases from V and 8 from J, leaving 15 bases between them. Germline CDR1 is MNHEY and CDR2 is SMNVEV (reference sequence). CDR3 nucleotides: TGTGCCAGCAGTTTACTTCAGAACGGACGGGGCTACACCTTC. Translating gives CASSLLQNGRGYTF.

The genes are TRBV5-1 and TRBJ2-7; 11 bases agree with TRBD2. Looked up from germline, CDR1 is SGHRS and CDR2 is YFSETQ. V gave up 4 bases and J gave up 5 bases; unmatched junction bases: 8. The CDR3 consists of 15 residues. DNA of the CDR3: TGCGCCAGCAGCCCCCGACTAGCGGGGTTAAACGAGCAGTACTTC. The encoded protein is CASSPRLAGLNEQYF.

CDR3 protein: CASSERRGHSSYEQYF. In DNA, the CDR3 is TGTGCCAGCAGTGAAAGGCGGGGGCATAGCTCCTACGAGCAGTACTTC. The chain has TRBV2 and TRBJ2-7, with a tentative D call TRBD2 (7 bases). Trimming removed 2 bases from V and 0 bases from J, with 14 bases in between. Germline CDR1 SNHLY, CDR2 FYNNEI. This CDR3 region has 16 residues.

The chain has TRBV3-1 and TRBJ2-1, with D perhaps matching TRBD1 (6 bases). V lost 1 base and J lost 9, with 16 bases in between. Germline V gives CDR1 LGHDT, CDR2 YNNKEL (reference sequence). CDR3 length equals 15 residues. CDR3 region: CASSQVQGSWSEQFF. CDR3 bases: TGTGCCAGCAGCCAAGTACAGGGAAGTTGGTCTGAGCAGTTCTTC.

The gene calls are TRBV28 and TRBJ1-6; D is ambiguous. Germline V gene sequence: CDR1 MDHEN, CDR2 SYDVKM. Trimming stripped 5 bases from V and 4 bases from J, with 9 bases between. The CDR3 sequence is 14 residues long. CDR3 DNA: TGTGCCAGCAGTCCCACTAGATATAATTCACCCCTCCACTTT. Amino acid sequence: CASSPTRYNSPLHF.

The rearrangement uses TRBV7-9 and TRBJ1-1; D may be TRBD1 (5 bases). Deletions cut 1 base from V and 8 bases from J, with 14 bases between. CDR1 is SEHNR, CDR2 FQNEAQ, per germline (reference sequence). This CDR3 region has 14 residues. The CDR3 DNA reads TGTGCCAGCAGCTTAGGAGGGGACGGATCCGAAGCTTTCTTT. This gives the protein CASSLGGDGSEAFF.

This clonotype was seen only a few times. This CDR3 is CASSGRTGITDTQYF. CDR3 nucleotides: TGTGCCAGCAGTGGGCGAACGGGAATCACAGATACGCAGTATTTT. The chain couples TRBV25-1 to TRBJ2-3, with D possibly matching TRBD2 (5 bases). The CDR3 length is 15 residues. The V end was cut by 4 bases, the J end by 2 bases, with 13 bases between. Germline CDR1 is MGHDK and CDR2 is SYGVNS.

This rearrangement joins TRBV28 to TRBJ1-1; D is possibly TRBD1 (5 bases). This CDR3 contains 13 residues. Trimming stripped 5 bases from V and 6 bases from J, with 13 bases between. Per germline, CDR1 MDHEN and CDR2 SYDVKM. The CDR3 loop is CASSIVGVAEAFF. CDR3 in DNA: TGTGCCAGCAGTATCGTAGGGGTGGCTGAAGCTTTCTTT.

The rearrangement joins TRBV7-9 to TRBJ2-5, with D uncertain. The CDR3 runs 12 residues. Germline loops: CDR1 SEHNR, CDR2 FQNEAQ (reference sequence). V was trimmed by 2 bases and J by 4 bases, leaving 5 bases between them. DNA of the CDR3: TGTGCCAGCAGCTTATTAGTAGAGACCCAGTACTTC. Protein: CASSLLVETQYF.

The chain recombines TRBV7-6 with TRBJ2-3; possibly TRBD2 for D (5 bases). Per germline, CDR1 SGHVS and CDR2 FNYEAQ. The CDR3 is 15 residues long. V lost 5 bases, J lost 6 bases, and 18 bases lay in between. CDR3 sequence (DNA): TGTGCCAGCAGCCGATCAGGTGGGAGTTTGGATACGCAGTATTTT. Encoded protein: CASSRSGGSLDTQYF.